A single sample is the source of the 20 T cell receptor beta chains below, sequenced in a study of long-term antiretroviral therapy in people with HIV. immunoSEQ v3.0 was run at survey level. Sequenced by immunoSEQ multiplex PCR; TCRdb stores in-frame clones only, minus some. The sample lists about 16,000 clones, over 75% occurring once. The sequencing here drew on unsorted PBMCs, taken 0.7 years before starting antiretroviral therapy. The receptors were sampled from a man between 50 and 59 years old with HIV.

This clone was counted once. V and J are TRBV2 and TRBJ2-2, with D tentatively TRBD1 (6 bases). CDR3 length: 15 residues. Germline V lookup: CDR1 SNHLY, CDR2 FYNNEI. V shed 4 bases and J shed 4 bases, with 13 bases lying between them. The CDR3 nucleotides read TGTGCCAGCAGTGTGCGGCAGGGGCCCACCGGGGAGCTGTTTTTT. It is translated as CASSVRQGPTGELFF. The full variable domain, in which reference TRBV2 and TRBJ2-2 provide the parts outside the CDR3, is EPEVTQTPSHQVTQMGQEVILRCVPISNHLYFYWYRQILGQKVEFLVSFYNNEISEKSEIFDDQFSVERPDGSNFTLKIRSTKLEDSAMYFCASSVRQGPTGELFFGEGSRLTVL.

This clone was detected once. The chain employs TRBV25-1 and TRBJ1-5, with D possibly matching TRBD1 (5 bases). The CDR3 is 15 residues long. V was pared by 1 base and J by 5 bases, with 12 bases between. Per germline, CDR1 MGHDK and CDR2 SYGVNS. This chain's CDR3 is CASSEWGRDDQPQHF. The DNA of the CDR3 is TGTGCCAGCAGTGAATGGGGCAGGGATGATCAGCCCCAGCATTTT. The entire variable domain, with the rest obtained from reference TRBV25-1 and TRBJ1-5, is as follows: EADIYQTPRYLVIGTGKKITLECSQTMGHDKMYWYQQDPGMELHLIHYSYGVNSTEKGDLSSESTVSRIRTEHFPLTLESARPSHTSQYLCASSEWGRDDQPQHFGDGTRLSIL.

Written as DNA, the CDR3 is TGTGCCAGCTCACCACCCTCACTCCGAACCGGGGAGCTGTTTTTT. It codes for CASSPPSLRTGELFF. J is TRBJ2-2 and V is TRBV18; D gene unclear. Germline V lookup: CDR1 KGHSH, CDR2 LQKENI. V was pared by 0 bases and J by 5 bases, with 10 bases between. This CDR3 is 15 amino acids long.

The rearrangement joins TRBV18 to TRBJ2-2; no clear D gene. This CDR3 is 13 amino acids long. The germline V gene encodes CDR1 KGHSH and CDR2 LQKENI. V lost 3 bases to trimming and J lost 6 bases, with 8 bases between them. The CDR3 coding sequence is TGTGCCAGCTCACCCGTGGATCCCGGGGAGCTGTTTTTT. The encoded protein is CASSPVDPGELFF.

This CDR3 reads CASRSRYNEQFF. The CDR3 bases are TGCGCCAGCAGATCCAGATACAATGAGCAGTTCTTC. The chain recombines TRBV10-2 with TRBJ2-1; D not resolved. The CDR3 totals 12 residues. V lost 6 bases and J lost 4, with 7 bases in between. Germline assignment: CDR1 WSHSY and CDR2 SAAADI.

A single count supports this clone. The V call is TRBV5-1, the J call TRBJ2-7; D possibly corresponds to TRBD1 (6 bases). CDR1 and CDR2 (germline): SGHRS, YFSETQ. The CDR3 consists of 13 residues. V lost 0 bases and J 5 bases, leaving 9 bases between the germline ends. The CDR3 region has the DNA TGCGCCAGCAGCTTGGAGTGGGGGCACGAGCAGTACTTC. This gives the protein CASSLEWGHEQYF.

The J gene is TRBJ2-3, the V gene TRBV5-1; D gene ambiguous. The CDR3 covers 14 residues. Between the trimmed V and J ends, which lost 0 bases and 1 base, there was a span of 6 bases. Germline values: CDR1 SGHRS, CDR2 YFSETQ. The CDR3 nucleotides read TGCGCCAGCAGCTTGGCATTAGGCACAGATACGCAGTATTTT. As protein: CASSLALGTDTQYF.

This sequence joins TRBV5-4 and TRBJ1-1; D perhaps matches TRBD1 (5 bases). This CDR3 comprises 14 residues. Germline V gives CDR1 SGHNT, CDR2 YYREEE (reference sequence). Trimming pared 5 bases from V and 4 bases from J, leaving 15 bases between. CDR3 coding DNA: TGTGCCAGCAGACCAGGGATGGATAGCACTGAAGCTTTCTTT. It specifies CASRPGMDSTEAFF.

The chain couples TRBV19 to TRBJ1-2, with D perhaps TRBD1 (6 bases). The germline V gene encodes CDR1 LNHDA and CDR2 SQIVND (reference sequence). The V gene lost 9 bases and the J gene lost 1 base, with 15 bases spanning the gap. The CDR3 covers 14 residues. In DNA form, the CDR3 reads TGTGCCAGCGCCGAGACAGGATTTAACTATGGCTACACCTTC. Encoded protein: CASAETGFNYGYTF.

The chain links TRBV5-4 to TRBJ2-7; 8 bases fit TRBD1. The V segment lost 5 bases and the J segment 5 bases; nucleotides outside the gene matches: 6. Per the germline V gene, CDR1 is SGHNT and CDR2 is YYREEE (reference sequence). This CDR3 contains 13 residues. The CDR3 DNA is TGTGCCAGCAGTAGGCAGGGGGCCGACGAGCAGTACTTC. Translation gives CASSRQGADEQYF.

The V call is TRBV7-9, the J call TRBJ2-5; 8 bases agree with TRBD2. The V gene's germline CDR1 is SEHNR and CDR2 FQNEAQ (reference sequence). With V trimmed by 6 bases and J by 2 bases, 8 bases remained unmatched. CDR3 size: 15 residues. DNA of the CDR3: TGTGCCAGCAGAGCTCCTATAGCGGGGCAAGAGACCCAGTACTTC. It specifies CASRAPIAGQETQYF.

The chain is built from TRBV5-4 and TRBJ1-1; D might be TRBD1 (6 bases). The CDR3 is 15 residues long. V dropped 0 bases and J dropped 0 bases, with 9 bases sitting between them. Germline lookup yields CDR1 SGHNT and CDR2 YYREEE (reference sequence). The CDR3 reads CASSLVQGMNTEAFF. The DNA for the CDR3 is TGTGCCAGCAGCTTGGTACAGGGCATGAACACTGAAGCTTTCTTT.

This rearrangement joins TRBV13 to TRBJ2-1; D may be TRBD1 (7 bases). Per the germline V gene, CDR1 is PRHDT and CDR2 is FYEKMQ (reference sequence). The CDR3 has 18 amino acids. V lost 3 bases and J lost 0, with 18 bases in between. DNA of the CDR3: TGTGCCAGCAGCTTCAGGGACAGTCCCGGGAGCTCCTACAATGAGCAGTTCTTC. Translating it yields CASSFRDSPGSSYNEQFF.

As DNA, the CDR3 is TGTGCCAGCAGTGGCGACAGGGGATATTACAATGAGCAGTTCTTC. It is translated as CASSGDRGYYNEQFF. V usage is TRBV7-2 and J usage is TRBJ2-1, with 8 bases that match TRBD1. J gave up 4 bases and V 6 bases, and 8 bases lay outside the gene matches. The CDR3 covers 15 residues. CDR1 is SGHTA, CDR2 FQGNSA, per germline.

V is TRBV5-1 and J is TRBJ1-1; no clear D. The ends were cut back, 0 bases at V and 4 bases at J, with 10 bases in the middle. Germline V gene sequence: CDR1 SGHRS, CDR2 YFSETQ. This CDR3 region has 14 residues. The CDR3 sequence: CASSLAGRVTEAFF. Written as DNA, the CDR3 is TGCGCCAGCAGCTTGGCCGGGCGAGTCACTGAAGCTTTCTTT.

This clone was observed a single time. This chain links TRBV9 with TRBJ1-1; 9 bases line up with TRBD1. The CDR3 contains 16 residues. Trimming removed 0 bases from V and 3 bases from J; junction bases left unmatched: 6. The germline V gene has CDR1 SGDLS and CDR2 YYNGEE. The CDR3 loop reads CASSVVGDRADTEAFF. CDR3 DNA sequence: TGTGCCAGCAGCGTAGTGGGGGACAGGGCGGACACTGAAGCTTTCTTT. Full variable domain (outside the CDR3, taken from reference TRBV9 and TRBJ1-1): DSGVTQTPKHLITATGQRVTLRCSPRSGDLSVYWYQQSLDQGLQFLIQYYNGEERAKGNILERFSAQQFPDLHSELNLSSLELGDSALYFCASSVVGDRADTEAFFGQGTRLTVV.

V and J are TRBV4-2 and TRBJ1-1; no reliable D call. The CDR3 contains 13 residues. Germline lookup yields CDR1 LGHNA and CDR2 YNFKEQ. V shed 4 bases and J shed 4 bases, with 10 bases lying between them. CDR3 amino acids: CASSPIRGTEAFF. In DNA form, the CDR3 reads TGTGCCAGCAGCCCCATCCGAGGCACTGAAGCTTTCTTT.

CDR3 protein: CASSIGSGGLYEQYF. CDR3 sequence (DNA): TGTGCCAGTAGTATAGGTAGCGGGGGCCTCTACGAGCAGTACTTC. V gene TRBV19 combines with J gene TRBJ2-7; 9 bases match TRBD2. CDR3 length equals 15 residues. V shed 1 base and J 3 bases; nucleotides not matched to a gene: 4. Per germline, CDR1 LNHDA and CDR2 SQIVND (reference sequence).

The CDR3 here is CASSYHRGRHDEQFF. The CDR3 coding sequence is TGTGCCAGCAGTTATCATAGGGGGCGTCACGATGAGCAGTTCTTC. The chain employs TRBV6-5 and TRBJ2-1, with TRBD1 identical over 7 bases. Germline CDR1 MNHEY, CDR2 SVGAGI. CDR3 size: 15 residues. With 3 bases clipped from V and 8 bases from J, the junction kept 10 bases outside the gene matches.

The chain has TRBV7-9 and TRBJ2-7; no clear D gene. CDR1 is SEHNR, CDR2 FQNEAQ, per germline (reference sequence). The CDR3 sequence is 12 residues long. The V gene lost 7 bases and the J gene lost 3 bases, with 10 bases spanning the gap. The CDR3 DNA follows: TGTGCCAGCACCAACGTATACTACGAGCAGTACTTC. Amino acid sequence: CASTNVYYEQYF.